These T cell receptor beta chains were read from a single sample in a study of blood T cell repertoires in COVID-19. Clones were sequenced by immunoSEQ multiplex PCR, and TCRdb holds only the in-frame ones, with some missing. The table includes 170,000 or so clones, about 80% detected once. Input material: peripheral blood. The receptors were sampled from a woman in her seventies with acute or convalescent COVID-19. CDR3s include the opening cysteine and the closing phenylalanine or tryptophan. Each record gives: J gene, D gene, V gene, clone size, CDR3 protein, CDR3 DNA. A D gene is named only where the DNA matches it firmly. Only part of the rows carry a size: once, few, many, or a class if the clone is expanded.

TRBJ2-1 TRBD1 TRBV24-1 - CATSETGAVNEQFF TGTGCCACCAGTGAAACAGGGGCGGTTAATGAGCAGTTCTTC
TRBJ2-1 - TRBV27 - CASSNRLPYNEQFF TGTGCCAGCAGTAACCGACTGCCCTACAATGAGCAGTTCTTC
TRBJ1-5 - TRBV6-1 - CASSEGAGYNQPQHF TGTGCCAGCAGTGAAGGAGCAGGGTACAATCAGCCCCAGCATTTT
TRBJ2-3 - TRBV19 - CASSPSRPATQYF TGTGCCAGTAGTCCGTCTAGGCCAGCTACGCAGTATTTT
TRBJ2-7 - TRBV19 - CASSMVGGRPYEQYF TGTGCCAGTAGTATGGTCGGCGGGCGTCCCTACGAGCAGTACTTC
TRBJ2-2 TRBD2 TRBV3-1/TRBV3-2 - CASSQVGLAGVPDTGELFF TGTGCCAGCAGCCAAGTGGGACTAGCGGGAGTCCCGGACACCGGGGAGCTGTTTTTT
TRBJ1-6 - TRBV6-5 - CASKGEGAPLHF TGTGCCAGCAAAGGGGAGGGTGCACCCCTCCACTTT
TRBJ1-1 - TRBV28 few CASSFDRLNTEAFF TGTGCCAGCAGTTTTGACAGGTTGAACACTGAAGCTTTCTTT
TRBJ1-6 TRBD1 TRBV11-2 - CASSLETGVSPLHF TGTGCCAGCAGCTTAGAGACAGGGGTATCACCCCTCCACTTT
TRBJ2-2 TRBD1 TRBV18 - CASSHRQGLNTGELFF TGTGCCAGCTCACACCGACAGGGTTTGAACACCGGGGAGCTGTTTTTT
TRBJ2-5 TRBD1 TRBV3-1/TRBV3-2 - CASSLRQGRRETQYF TGTGCCAGCAGCCTAAGACAGGGGCGCCGTGAGACCCAGTACTTC
TRBJ2-3 TRBD1 TRBV5-1 - CASSRTGTGLADTQYF TGCGCCAGCAGCCGGACCGGGACAGGGCTGGCAGATACGCAGTATTTT
TRBJ2-5 TRBD1 TRBV7-9 few CASSLGAGGKETQYF TGTGCCAGCAGCTTAGGGGCAGGGGGAAAGGAGACCCAGTACTTC
TRBJ2-7 TRBD2 TRBV7-2 - CASSLFLAGGTYEQYF TGTGCCAGCAGCTTATTTTTAGCGGGAGGTACCTACGAGCAGTACTTC
TRBJ2-1 TRBD2 TRBV18 - CASSPRIGLAGVGYNEQFF TGTGCCAGCTCACCAAGGATCGGACTAGCGGGAGTAGGGTACAATGAGCAGTTCTTC
TRBJ1-2 - TRBV2 - CASSPMLALSNYGYTF TGTGCCAGCAGCCCCATGCTAGCCCTGTCTAACTATGGCTACACCTTC
TRBJ1-3 TRBD1 TRBV25-1 - CASRETGGLNGNTIYF TGTGCCAGCAGGGAGACAGGGGGCCTCAATGGAAACACCATATATTTT
TRBJ2-3 - TRBV7-3 - CASSLNAAARDTQYF TGTGCCAGCAGCTTAAACGCAGCGGCGAGGGATACGCAGTATTTT
TRBJ1-2 - TRBV4-1 - CASSQDPVNPLRKGYGYTF TGCGCCAGCAGCCAAGATCCGGTCAACCCTCTGCGGAAAGGCTATGGCTACACCTTC
TRBJ1-3 - TRBV10-3 once CAISESRGGLSGNTIYF TGTGCCATCAGTGAGTCACGGGGGGGACTCTCTGGAAACACCATATATTTT
TRBJ2-4 - TRBV9 few CASSAPGSTRNNQYF TGTGCCAGCAGCGCCCCGGGGTCGACCAGGAACAATCAGTACTTC
TRBJ2-1 - TRBV28 once CASSPDRAGPYNEQFF TGTGCCAGCAGTCCCGATAGGGCAGGGCCCTACAATGAGCAGTTCTTC
TRBJ1-4 - TRBV5-8 few CASSQGHSNEKLFF TGTGCCAGCAGCCAAGGACATTCCAATGAAAAACTGTTTTTT
TRBJ2-1 - TRBV4-1 - CASSQVGGLYYNEQFF TGCGCCAGCAGCCAAGTGGGGGGACTTTACTACAATGAGCAGTTCTTC
TRBJ2-3 - TRBV6-5 - CASSYSAGINTDTQYF TGTGCCAGCAGTTACTCCGCAGGGATTAACACAGATACGCAGTATTTT
TRBJ2-7 - TRBV2 - CASSEVGRGEQYF TGTGCCAGCAGTGAAGTAGGTCGGGGAGAGCAGTACTTC
TRBJ1-5 - TRBV19 - CASSMSGWNQPQHF TGTGCCAGTAGTATGTCAGGGTGGAATCAGCCCCAGCATTTT
TRBJ2-5 TRBD2 TRBV3-1/TRBV3-2 once CASSTTSGRDQETQYF TGTGCCAGCAGCACGACTAGCGGGAGGGATCAAGAGACCCAGTACTTC
TRBJ2-1 - TRBV3-1/TRBV3-2 - CASSFGGKRENEQFF TGTGCCAGCAGCTTCGGCGGGAAGAGGGAGAATGAGCAGTTCTTC
TRBJ2-3 TRBD2 TRBV15 - CATKTSLGLTDTQYF TGTGCCACGAAGACTAGCCTGGGGCTCACAGATACGCAGTATTTT
TRBJ2-2 - TRBV10-3 - CAISDSLRVIAGELFF TGTGCCATCAGTGATTCTTTAAGGGTGATAGCGGGGGAGCTGTTTTTT
TRBJ2-1 TRBD2 TRBV7-9 - CASSTRSGAGDFKGDEQFF TGTGCCAGCAGCACAAGAAGCGGCGCGGGAGATTTTAAAGGTGATGAGCAGTTCTTC
TRBJ1-1 - TRBV2 - CASSAEGIEAFF TGTGCCAGCAGTGCCGAGGGAATTGAAGCTTTCTTT
TRBJ2-3 - TRBV9 - CASSWKERDTQYF TGTGCCAGCAGCTGGAAGGAGAGAGATACGCAGTATTTT
TRBJ2-5 TRBD1 TRBV5-1 - CASSRGTGEETQYF TGCGCCAGCAGCCGCGGGACAGGTGAAGAGACCCAGTACTTC
TRBJ1-1 TRBD1 TRBV5-1 - CASSLGQARKAFF TGCGCCAGCAGCTTAGGACAGGCCCGGAAAGCTTTCTTT
TRBJ2-3 - TRBV4-1 - CASSQILASNTQYF TGCGCCAGCAGCCAAATACTAGCTTCAAATACGCAGTATTTT
TRBJ1-3 - TRBV21-1 few CASSKGFRDRVVAGNTIYF TGTGCCAGCAGCAAAGGGTTCCGGGACAGGGTGGTCGCTGGAAACACCATATATTTT
TRBJ1-2 - TRBV13 - CASSPGNYGYTF TGTGCCAGCAGCCCAGGGAACTATGGCTACACCTTC
TRBJ1-1 TRBD1 TRBV19 - CASSRGTGGRTEAFF TGTGCCAGTAGTAGGGGGACAGGGGGGCGCACTGAAGCTTTCTTT
TRBJ1-4 - TRBV6-5 many CASSYSWAGDEKLFF TGTGCCAGCAGTTACTCATGGGCGGGGGATGAAAAACTGTTTTTT
TRBJ2-1 TRBD2 TRBV6-5 - CASVGWSGAGFF TGTGCCAGCGTGGGCTGGAGCGGGGCTGGGTTCTTC
TRBJ2-2 - TRBV7-9 - CASSTGFSGELFF TGTGCCAGCAGCACAGGTTTTAGCGGGGAGCTGTTTTTT
TRBJ1-5 - TRBV6-6 - CASSTSQGKYNQPQHF TGTGCCAGCAGCACATCCCAGGGAAAATACAATCAGCCCCAGCATTTT
TRBJ1-1 - TRBV2 - CASSAFGANTEAFF TGTGCCAGCAGTGCATTTGGGGCCAACACTGAAGCTTTCTTT
TRBJ2-7 TRBD1 TRBV27 - CASSSRTGTASYEQYF TGTGCCAGCAGTTCCCGGACCGGGACAGCCTCCTACGAGCAGTACTTC
TRBJ1-5 - TRBV6-1 - CASSEDTIQPQHF TGTGCCAGCAGTGAGGACACCATTCAGCCCCAGCATTTT
TRBJ2-1 TRBD1 TRBV4-1 - CASSHVVMDRVLNNEQFF TGCGCCAGCAGCCACGTAGTTATGGACAGGGTCCTTAACAATGAGCAGTTCTTC
TRBJ1-6 - TRBV27 - CASSLEVGSPLHF TGTGCCAGCAGTTTGGAGGTGGGTTCACCCCTCCACTTT
TRBJ2-1 TRBD2 TRBV2 - CASRVLAGAYNEQFF TGTGCCAGCAGGGTACTCGCGGGAGCATACAATGAGCAGTTCTTC
TRBJ2-1 - TRBV14 - CASSQVRLASSSYNEQFF TGTGCCAGCAGCCAAGTTCGGTTAGCCTCTAGCTCCTACAATGAGCAGTTCTTC
TRBJ2-4 TRBD1 TRBV13 - CASSFRTGGMSKNIQYF TGTGCCAGCAGCTTTCGGACAGGGGGCATGTCCAAAAACATTCAGTACTTC